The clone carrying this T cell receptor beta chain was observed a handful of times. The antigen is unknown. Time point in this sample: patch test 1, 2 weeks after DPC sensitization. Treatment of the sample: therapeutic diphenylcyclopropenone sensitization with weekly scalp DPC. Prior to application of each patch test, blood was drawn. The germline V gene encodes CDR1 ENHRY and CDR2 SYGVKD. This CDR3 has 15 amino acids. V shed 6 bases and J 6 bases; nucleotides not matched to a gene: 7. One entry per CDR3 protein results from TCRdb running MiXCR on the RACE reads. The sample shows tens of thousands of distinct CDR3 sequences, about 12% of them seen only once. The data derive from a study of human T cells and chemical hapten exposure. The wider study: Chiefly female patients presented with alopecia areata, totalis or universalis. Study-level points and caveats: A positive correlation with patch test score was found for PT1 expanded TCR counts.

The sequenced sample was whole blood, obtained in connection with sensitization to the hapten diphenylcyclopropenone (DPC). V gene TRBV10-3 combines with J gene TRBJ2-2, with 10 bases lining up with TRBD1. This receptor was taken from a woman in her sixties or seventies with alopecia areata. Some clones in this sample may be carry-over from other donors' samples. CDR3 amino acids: CAIRTGTGVPGELFF. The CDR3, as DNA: TGTGCCATCAGAACCGGGACAGGGGTTCCCGGGGAGCTGTTTTTT.